These 8 T cell receptor beta chains originate from one sample sequenced in a study of OX40 agonist ivuxolimab in advanced cancers. Produced via immunoSEQ multiplex PCR; TCRdb's table is partial and in-frame only. The repertoire holds under 20,000 clones, with just under 75% as singletons. The sequencing used CD4+ or CD8+ T cells sorted from blood, collected in a trial of the OX40 agonist ivuxolimab. These receptors all stem from an adult with an advanced solid tumor such as melanoma, head and neck, liver or kidney cancer.

This clone was seen only a few times. The J gene is TRBJ2-6, the V gene TRBV9; unclear D gene. This CDR3 contains 15 residues. Trimming removed 1 base at V and 2 bases at J, with 7 bases between. The germline CDR1 and CDR2 sequences are SGDLS and YYNGEE. The CDR3 loop is CASSVPEAGANVLTF. The CDR3 DNA follows: TGTGCCAGCAGCGTACCCGAGGCTGGGGCCAACGTCCTGACTTTC.

The chain employs TRBV7-9 and TRBJ1-1; D is perhaps TRBD1 (6 bases). Trimming cost V 5 bases and J 6 bases, with 19 bases left between them. CDR1 SEHNR and CDR2 FQNEAQ come from the germline V gene (reference sequence). The CDR3 covers 15 residues. The CDR3 here is CASSPRDTRIAEAFF. The CDR3 coding sequence is TGTGCCAGCAGCCCCCGGGACACCAGAATTGCTGAAGCTTTCTTT. Variable domain in full (rest from reference TRBV7-9 and TRBJ1-1): DTGVSQNPRHKITKRGQNVTFRCDPISEHNRLYWYRQTLGQGPEFLTYFQNEAQLEKSRLLSDRFSAERPKGSFSTLEIQRTEQGDSAMYLCASSPRDTRIAEAFFGQGTRLTVV.

J is TRBJ1-2 and V is TRBV7-9; possible D gene TRBD1, 5 bases. V shed 5 bases and J shed 4 bases, with 8 bases lying between them. The CDR3 is made up of 12 amino acids. Germline V lookup: CDR1 SEHNR, CDR2 FQNEAQ (reference sequence). The CDR3 coding sequence is TGTGCCAGCAGCGGGGGGAGCTATGGCTACACCTTC. The encoded protein is CASSGGSYGYTF.

The chain has TRBV4-3 and TRBJ1-1; 7 nucleotides agree with TRBD1. This CDR3 is built from 14 residues. The germline gives CDR1 LGHNA, CDR2 YSLEER. V dropped 3 bases and J dropped 4; count of bases not matched to a gene: 5. The CDR3 reads CASSQSSGGTEAFF. Here the CDR3 DNA reads TGCGCCAGCAGCCAGTCCTCAGGGGGCACTGAAGCTTTCTTT.

In its sample, this clone was seen once. This sequence joins TRBV28 and TRBJ2-3; TRBD2 agrees at 9 bases. CDR1 is MDHEN, CDR2 SYDVKM, per germline. The CDR3 loop spans 16 amino acids. Losses at the gene ends were 5 bases for V and 3 bases for J; bases not matched to a gene: 9. The CDR3 DNA follows: TGTGCCAGCAGTCTGATAGCGGGGGAGCGTACAGATACGCAGTATTTT. Amino acid sequence: CASSLIAGERTDTQYF.

The V call is TRBV6-5, the J call TRBJ2-3; 9 nucleotides match TRBD2. CDR1 and CDR2 from the germline V gene are MNHEY and SVGAGI. The V and J ends lost 2 bases and 10 bases, in that order; junction bases with no gene match: 1. The CDR3 runs to 12 residues. CDR3 amino acids: CASSYVAGAQYF. The DNA of the CDR3 is TGTGCCAGCAGTTACGTAGCGGGGGCGCAGTATTTT.

The J gene is TRBJ2-3, the V gene TRBV7-9; TRBD1 matches 7 bases. J was trimmed by 1 base and V by 5 bases; bases with no gene match: 6. The CDR3 runs 15 residues. CDR1 SEHNR and CDR2 FQNEAQ come from the germline V gene (reference sequence). CDR3 sequence reads: CASSPRQGRTDTQYF. The CDR3 coding sequence is TGTGCCAGCAGCCCCAGACAGGGACGCACAGATACGCAGTATTTT.

The genes are TRBV30 and TRBJ1-1; 8 bases align to TRBD1. Germline V gives CDR1 GTSNPN, CDR2 SVGIG (reference sequence). J gave up 5 bases and V 4 bases, and 6 bases lay outside the gene matches. The CDR3 has 13 residues. CDR3 sequence: CAWNQGAGTEAFF. DNA for the CDR3: TGTGCCTGGAACCAGGGGGCGGGTACTGAAGCTTTCTTT.